This T cell receptor beta chain appears in the sequencing data of a study of tumor-infiltrating lymphocytes in localized non-small cell lung cancer (dated by TCRdb to 2020 to 2023). Regarding the study in general: The cohort included patients whose samples were collected after neoadjuvant chemotherapy, as well as both smokers and never-smokers and several histologies. Each patient provided resected tumor tissue plus uninvolved lung tissue from the same patient, with the uninvolved lung tissue described as non-adjacent to the tumor. Flow cytometry, multiplex immunofluorescence, RNA-seq, exome sequencing and proteomics were applied to the same patients as TCR sequencing, which was one of several integrated assays. The overall ICON cohort was composed of approximately 150 surgical patients with localized non-small cell lung cancer whose tumors were resected. For under 60 patients, immunoSEQ T-cell fraction was compared between paired tumor and uninvolved lung.

The T-cell fraction in tumor and uninvolved lung tissue was obtained from TCR sequencing using the immunoSEQ assay. On the authors' methods: For survival analysis, patients were split into high (upper tertile) and low (lower two tertiles) T-cell fraction groups and compared by log-rank test. A signed-rank test was used to test differences in T-cell fraction between paired tumor and uninvolved lung samples. Entries here come from immuneACCESS through TCRdb and include only in-frame sequences with V and J called. Some clones fail to appear in such tables; in the studies checked, an unresolved V gene covers under half of the shortfall, and the cause of the remainder is unknown. That table is the source of V, J and clone size, and D and trimming were worked out from the DNA. For this sample there are approximately 15,000 clones; more than 65% appear just once. 3.5% to 5% of the sample rests with the top ten.

ICON enrollment began in 2016, and the last patient was enrolled in late 2018. In a subcohort of around 72 patients, fresh tumor and matched uninvolved tissue were collected for in-depth immune analyses, with TCR sequencing among those analyses. DNA for TCR sequencing was isolated from bulk tissue, and no cell sorting was done. Details on this clone: Its antigen specificity is not known. Per-base quality was not reported, and no clone a single base away is much larger than it.

Here is what the overall study found, with its caveats: Higher T cell infiltration in tumors than in uninvolved lung tissue was supported by TCRbeta sequencing, consistent with immunofluorescence CD3 counts. Since assay coverage differed from patient to patient depending on how much tissue was available, TCR sequencing was done for only a subset of the cohort. Because different assays used different pieces of the same tissue, technical variation could not be distinguished from intratumor heterogeneity. Recurrence-free survival showed no association with tumor T-cell fraction measured by TCR sequencing (p = 0.61). TCR-derived T-cell fraction did not differ between the flow cytometry-defined immunotypes IM1 (good prognosis) and IM2 (poor prognosis).

Its CDR3 holds 16 amino acids, cysteine through phenylalanine. This entry keeps only the CDR3 DNA: 48 bases, framed from base 1. Sequences were obtained from lung tumor tissue. This clonotype originated in a human donor with non-small cell lung cancer. This chain is built from TRBV1 and TRBJ2-3; the table's D call, TRBD2, was not checked against the DNA. TRBV1 is a recognized pseudogene. In nucleotides, the sequence is TGCACCAGCGCCGGGGAAGCGGGGGGCGGGACAGATACGCAGTATTTT. This gives the protein CTSAGEAGGGTDTQYF.